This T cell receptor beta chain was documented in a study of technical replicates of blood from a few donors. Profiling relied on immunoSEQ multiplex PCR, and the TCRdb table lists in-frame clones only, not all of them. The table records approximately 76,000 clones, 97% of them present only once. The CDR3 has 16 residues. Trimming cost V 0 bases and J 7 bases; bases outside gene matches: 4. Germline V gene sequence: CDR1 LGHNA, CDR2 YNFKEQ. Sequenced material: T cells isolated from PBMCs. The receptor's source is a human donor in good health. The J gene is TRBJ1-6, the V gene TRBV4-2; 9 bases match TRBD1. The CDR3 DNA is TGTGCCAGCAGCCAAGAACGGACAGGGGTAAATTCACCCCTCCACTTT. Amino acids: CASSQERTGVNSPLHF.